A single T cell receptor beta chain is shown here with its context. Its matching antigen is unknown. This sample includes further DNA sequences coding for the same CDR3. Germline CDR1 and CDR2: MNHNS and SASEGT. V dropped 3 bases and J dropped 6; count of bases not matched to a gene: 8. The CDR3 sequence is 15 residues long. The data were obtained in a study of cytomegalovirus exposure and HLA in healthy donors. Overall study findings and caveats: In vitro, three CMV-associated chains proved specific for CMV antigens. Presence/absence analyses assumed roughly uniform sequencing depth across donors, which may not hold.

PCR used 60 Vbeta primers and 13 Jbeta primers. TCRdb's table, derived via immunoSEQ multiplex PCR, lists solely in-frame clones and lacks some. The sample lists around 200,000 clones; about 85% were seen once. This chain links TRBV6-1 with TRBJ2-1; 7 positions agree with TRBD2. This TCR was recovered from a man aged 45-65 years in good health and CMV-seronegative. The sequencing sample was made of PBMCs. The CDR3 loop reads CASSEAGTGGNEQFF. CDR3 in DNA: TGTGCCAGCAGTGAGGCCGGGACGGGGGGCAATGAGCAGTTCTTC.